These 16 T cell receptor beta chains were sequenced from one sample in a study of vaccination and CD4 T cells after COVID-19. TCRdb passed the PCR reads through MiXCR, listing each CDR3 protein once. Among about 18,000 distinct CDR3 sequences, around 63% were seen once, and the ten largest hold more than 0.95%. The material sequenced was CD4+ T cells from blood, taken after SARS-CoV-2 vaccination. Source of these receptors: a human donor who had recovered from COVID-19.

This chain connects TRBV30 to TRBJ1-2; the D is unclear. There are 12 residues in the CDR3. The V end was cut by 8 bases, the J end by 8 bases, with 18 bases between. Germline CDR1 reads GTSNPN; CDR2 reads SVGIG (reference sequence). The CDR3 DNA follows: TGTGCCCAGGTGAGGCCCTATAGAGGCTACACCTTC. Its translation: CAQVRPYRGYTF. Together with reference TRBV30 and TRBJ1-2, the CDR3 gives the full variable domain: SQTIHQWPATLVQPVGSPLSLECTVEGTSNPNLYWYRQAAGRGLQLLFYSVGIGQISSEVPQNLSASRPQDRQFILSSKKLLLSDSGFYLCAQVRPYRGYTFGSGTRLTVV.

The chain is built from TRBV7-9 and TRBJ1-5; 7 positions match TRBD1. V shed 1 base and J 4 bases; nucleotides not matched to a gene: 7. Germline V gene data show CDR1 as SEHNR and CDR2 as FQNEAQ (reference sequence). The CDR3 is made up of 16 amino acids. For the CDR3, the DNA is TGTGCCAGCAGCTTAGGGAGACAGGGCTGGAATCAGCCCCAGCATTTT. Its translation is CASSLGRQGWNQPQHF.

The chain couples TRBV6-2 or TRBV6-3 to TRBJ2-1; D may be TRBD2 (5 bases). Looked up from germline, CDR1 is MNHEY and CDR2 is SVGEGT. V lost 11 bases, J lost 1 base, and 15 bases lay in between. The CDR3 consists of 14 residues. The CDR3 bases are TGTGCCGGGCGGGCATCGGATTCCTACAATGAGCAGTTCTTC. Its protein product is CAGRASDSYNEQFF.

The chain couples TRBV19 to TRBJ2-7, with a possible D match to TRBD2 (5 bases). This CDR3 has 15 amino acids. V lost 1 base and J 3 bases, leaving 13 bases between the germline ends. Germline loops: CDR1 LNHDA, CDR2 SQIVND (reference sequence). The CDR3 DNA reads TGTGCCAGTAGTATAGTCGGGGATCCGCTCTACGAGCAGTACTTC. Translating it yields CASSIVGDPLYEQYF.

This clonotype has just a few counts. This chain connects TRBV2 to TRBJ1-3; D remains unclear. This CDR3 is 12 amino acids long. CDR1 and CDR2 from the germline V gene are SNHLY and FYNNEI. The V end was cut by 7 bases, the J end by 3 bases, with 7 bases between. The CDR3 loop is CASKDGGNTIYF. CDR3 DNA sequence: TGTGCCAGCAAGGACGGTGGAAACACCATATATTTT. The variable domain in full, completed from reference TRBV2 and TRBJ1-3, reads EPEVTQTPSHQVTQMGQEVILRCVPISNHLYFYWYRQILGQKVEFLVSFYNNEISEKSEIFDDQFSVERPDGSNFTLKIRSTKLEDSAMYFCASKDGGNTIYFGEGSWLTVV.

The V and J genes are TRBV20-1 and TRBJ2-2; D may be TRBD1 or TRBD2 (5 bases each). Germline V gene data show CDR1 as DFQATT and CDR2 as SNEGSKA (reference sequence). V was trimmed by 6 bases and J by 5 bases, leaving 13 bases between them. This CDR3 spans 13 amino acids. The CDR3: CSAPGRGTGELFF. For the CDR3, the DNA is TGCAGTGCCCCGGGACGGGGAACCGGGGAGCTGTTTTTT.

This chain links TRBV20-1 with TRBJ1-2, with TRBD1 as a possible D gene (5 bases). The CDR3 consists of 13 residues. V lost 6 bases, J lost 7 bases, and 18 bases lay in between. Per germline, CDR1 DFQATT and CDR2 SNEGSKA (reference sequence). The CDR3 DNA is TGCAGTGCACATAGGGGCAGGGAAACTGGCTACACCTTC. Its protein product is CSAHRGRETGYTF.

The rearrangement links TRBV20-1 to TRBJ1-2; D is undetermined. The CDR3 sequence is 13 residues long. V lost 0 bases, J lost 13 bases, and 18 bases lay in between. Looked up from germline, CDR1 is DFQATT and CDR2 is SNEGSKA (reference sequence). The CDR3 region is CSARDPEPGLFTF. CDR3 sequence (DNA): TGCAGTGCTAGAGATCCTGAGCCAGGTCTCTTCACCTTC.

There are a few counts of this clonotype. The chain recombines TRBV6-5 with TRBJ1-1, with TRBD1 identical over 8 bases. The CDR3 covers 16 residues. Germline V gene lookup returns CDR1 MNHEY and CDR2 SVGAGI. J was trimmed by 4 bases and V by 0 bases; bases with no gene match: 7. CDR3 region: CASSYSPGGGSTEAFF. The DNA of the CDR3 is TGTGCCAGCAGTTACTCTCCAGGGGGCGGCTCCACTGAAGCTTTCTTT.

This clonotype has a handful of counts. The genes are TRBV19 and TRBJ1-2; D ambiguous. V lost 4 bases and J 4 bases, leaving 13 bases between the germline ends. The CDR3 contains 14 residues. CDR1 and CDR2 (germline): LNHDA, SQIVND (reference sequence). CDR3 amino acids: CASSSNSNAYGYTF. DNA of the CDR3: TGTGCCAGTAGTAGTAACAGCAATGCCTATGGCTACACCTTC.

The J gene is TRBJ2-3, the V gene TRBV28, with D unclear. V shed 4 bases and J shed 5 bases, with 13 bases lying between them. Germline CDR1 and CDR2: MDHEN and SYDVKM. This CDR3 contains 14 residues. The CDR3 here is CASSSRYERDTQYF. For the CDR3, the DNA is TGTGCCAGCAGTTCAAGGTACGAGAGAGATACGCAGTATTTT.

This chain links TRBV20-1 with TRBJ1-4; TRBD1 might be the D (5 bases). This CDR3 contains 14 residues. Trimming cost V 2 bases and J 1 base, with 8 bases left between them. The germline gives CDR1 DFQATT, CDR2 SNEGSKA (reference sequence). DNA of the CDR3: TGCAGTGCTAGATCGGGGGGAACTAATGAAAAACTGTTTTTT. Its protein product is CSARSGGTNEKLFF.

The J gene is TRBJ1-1, the V gene TRBV5-4; D may be TRBD1 (6 bases). CDR1 SGHNT and CDR2 YYREEE come from the germline V gene (reference sequence). Trimming shortened V by 4 bases and J by 4 bases, and 17 bases separated the two germline ends. This CDR3 contains 15 residues. The CDR3 DNA reads as TGTGCCAGCAGCCCTAGACAGGCGGCGGGCACTGAAGCTTTCTTT. Protein: CASSPRQAAGTEAFF.

The J gene is TRBJ2-7, the V gene TRBV30; D is uncertain. Per germline, CDR1 GTSNPN and CDR2 SVGIG (reference sequence). The CDR3 has 12 residues. V was clipped by 4 bases and J by 6 bases, with 13 bases between them. In nucleotides, the CDR3 is TGTGCCTGGATTCAGGATATTGGCGAGCAGTACTTC. It codes for CAWIQDIGEQYF.

This clonotype was seen only a few times. The chain uses TRBV20-1 and TRBJ2-7; the match to TRBD2 covers 13 bases. The junction had 8 bases not matched to a gene; V was cut back by 6 bases and J by 6 bases. The CDR3 covers 14 residues. From germline, CDR1 is DFQATT and CDR2 SNEGSKA (reference sequence). The CDR3 nucleotides read TGCAGTGCGGCCCGGACTAGCGGGAGAAGCGAGCAGTACTTC. Translated, it gives CSAARTSGRSEQYF.

The chain is built from TRBV27 and TRBJ1-1; no definite D call. V lost 4 bases to trimming and J lost 7 bases, with 7 bases between them. CDR1 and CDR2 from the germline V gene are MNHEY and SMNVEV (reference sequence). The CDR3 runs 11 residues. This CDR3 is CASSYFGEAFF. The DNA for the CDR3 is TGTGCCAGCAGTTACTTTGGTGAAGCTTTCTTT.